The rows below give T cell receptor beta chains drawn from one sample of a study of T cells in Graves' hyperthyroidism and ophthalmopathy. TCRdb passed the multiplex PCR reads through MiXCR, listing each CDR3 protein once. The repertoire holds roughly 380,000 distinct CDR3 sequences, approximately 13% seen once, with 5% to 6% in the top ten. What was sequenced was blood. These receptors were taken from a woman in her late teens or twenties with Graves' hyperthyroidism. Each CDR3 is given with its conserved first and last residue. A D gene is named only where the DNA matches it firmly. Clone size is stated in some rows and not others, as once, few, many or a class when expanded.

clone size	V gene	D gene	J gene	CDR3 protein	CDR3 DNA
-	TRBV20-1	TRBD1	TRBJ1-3	CSAREQGIGNTIYF	TGCAGTGCTAGAGAACAGGGGATTGGAAACACCATATATTTT
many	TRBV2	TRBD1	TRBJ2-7	CASSTRTGESEQYF	TGTGCCAGCAGCACCCGGACAGGGGAAAGCGAGCAGTACTTC
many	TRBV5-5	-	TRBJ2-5	CASSLGGTTYGTQYF	TGTGCCAGCAGCTTGGGGGGGACAACCTACGGGACCCAGTACTTC
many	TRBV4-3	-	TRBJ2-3	CASSQEPGPPADTQYF	TGCGCCAGCAGCCAAGAGCCGGGCCCCCCGGCAGATACGCAGTATTTT
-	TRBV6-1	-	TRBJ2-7	CASSLLFDYEQYF	TGTGCCAGCAGCCTCTTGTTTGACTACGAGCAGTACTTC
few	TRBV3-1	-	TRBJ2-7	CASSQTGVYYEQYF	TGTGCCAGCAGCCAAACGGGAGTTTACTACGAGCAGTACTTC
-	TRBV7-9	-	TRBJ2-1	CASSQREEGYYNEQFF	TGCGCCAGCAGCCAAAGGGAAGAGGGATACTACAATGAGCAGTTCTTC
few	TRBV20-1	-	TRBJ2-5	CSAIGRHPGKETQYF	TGCAGTGCTATAGGACGGCACCCCGGAAAAGAGACCCAGTACTTC
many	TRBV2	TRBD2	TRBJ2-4	CASRGDQNIQYF	TGTGCCAGCCGGGGGGATCAAAACATTCAGTACTTC
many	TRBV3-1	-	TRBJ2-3	CASSQDGYSTDTQYF	TGTGCCAGCAGCCAAGATGGCTACAGCACAGATACGCAGTATTTT
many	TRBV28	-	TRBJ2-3	CASLERHSGGDTQYF	TGTGCCAGCTTGGAGCGTCATAGTGGGGGGGATACGCAGTATTTT
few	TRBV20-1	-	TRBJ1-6	CSARADKNSPLHF	TGCAGTGCTAGAGCGGACAAGAATTCACCCCTCCACTTT
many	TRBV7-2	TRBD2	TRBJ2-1	CASSLAVAGAYNEQFF	TGTGCCAGCAGCTTAGCGGTAGCGGGAGCCTACAATGAGCAGTTCTTC
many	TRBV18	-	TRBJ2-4	CASSPSFGGLAKNIQYF	TGTGCCAGCTCACCGAGTTTTGGAGGGCTAGCCAAAAACATTCAGTACTTC
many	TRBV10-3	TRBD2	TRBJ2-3	CAISPGLATDTQYF	TGTGCCATCAGCCCCGGACTAGCGACAGATACGCAGTATTTT